The 32 T cell receptor beta chains presented below share a single source sample, sequenced in a study of cytomegalovirus exposure and HLA in healthy donors. Generated by immunoSEQ multiplex PCR, the TCRdb table keeps only in-frame clones and is missing some. The table shows over 120,000 clones, with approximately 90% occurring only once. The sequenced sample consisted of PBMCs. The receptors here all came from a woman younger than 45 in good health and CMV-seropositive.

V usage is TRBV10-2 and J usage is TRBJ2-7; D might be TRBD1 (6 bases). Germline CDR1 is WSHSY and CDR2 is SAAADI. This CDR3 spans 16 amino acids. The V and J ends lost 2 bases and 2 bases respectively, with 16 bases between them. The CDR3 region has the DNA TGCGCCAGCAGTGAGCCCCTAGGGGGTATTGCCTACGAGCAGTACTTC. Its protein is CASSEPLGGIAYEQYF.

The chain has TRBV11-2 and TRBJ2-7; 9 bases align to TRBD1. CDR1 and CDR2 from the germline V gene are SGHAT and FQNNGV. Unmatched junction bases numbered 16, after V lost 6 bases and J lost 4 bases. This CDR3 contains 17 residues. The CDR3 sequence is CASRPRLAGTGSYEQYF. The CDR3 DNA reads as TGTGCCAGCAGGCCCAGGTTGGCCGGGACAGGGAGTTACGAGCAGTACTTC.

This clone was seen just once. The rearrangement joins TRBV5-1 to TRBJ2-2; maybe TRBD2 (6 bases). CDR1 SGHRS and CDR2 YFSETQ come from the germline V gene. The CDR3 covers 15 residues. V was shortened by 3 bases and J by 1 base, with 10 bases between the two germline ends. The CDR3 region is CASSSGRENTGELFF. The DNA of the CDR3 is TGCGCCAGCAGCTCGGGGCGGGAGAACACCGGGGAGCTGTTTTTT.

This clone is labeled as medium-sized. CDR3 protein: CASSQRGNIQYF. The CDR3, as DNA: TGTGCCAGCAGCCAACGAGGCAACATTCAGTACTTC. The chain joins TRBV14 to TRBJ2-4; no definite D call. V shed 2 bases and J shed 7 bases, with 6 bases lying between them. The CDR3 covers 12 residues. Germline V gives CDR1 SGHDN, CDR2 FVKESK.

V and J are TRBV28 and TRBJ2-7, with TRBD2 matching over 7 bases. The germline V gene has CDR1 MDHEN and CDR2 SYDVKM. The CDR3 runs 15 residues. Unmatched junction bases numbered 9, after V lost 5 bases and J lost 2 bases. The CDR3, as DNA: TGTGCCAGCAGTGGGGTCCTAGCGGTGACCTACGAGCAGTACTTC. Translating it yields CASSGVLAVTYEQYF.

The rearrangement uses TRBV28 and TRBJ2-3; the match to TRBD2 covers 8 bases. This CDR3 is built from 15 residues. With V trimmed by 2 bases and J by 5 bases, 6 bases remained unmatched. Germline lookup yields CDR1 MDHEN and CDR2 SYDVKM. The CDR3 region is CASSLAGGGKDTQYF. As DNA, the CDR3 is TGTGCCAGCAGTTTAGCGGGGGGCGGAAAAGATACGCAGTATTTT.

The count of this clone is one. The chain couples TRBV11-1 to TRBJ2-7, with 8 bases lining up with TRBD2. Germline assignment: CDR1 SGHAT and CDR2 FQDESV (reference sequence). V trimming: 0 bases; J trimming: 3 bases; junction bases outside the gene matches: 4. This CDR3 contains 15 residues. Written as DNA, the CDR3 is TGTGCCAGCAGCTTAGCCGGGACTAGTCTCTACGAGCAGTACTTC. It translates to CASSLAGTSLYEQYF.

V usage is TRBV7-2 and J usage is TRBJ2-2; D gene uncertain. With 1 base removed from V and 7 bases from J, the gap between germline ends came to 10 bases. This CDR3 has 14 residues. In germline, CDR1 is SGHTA, CDR2 FQGNSA. Here the CDR3 DNA reads TGTGCCAGCAGCTTAGTCGGGTGGTACGGGGAGCTGTTTTTT. Translation: CASSLVGWYGELFF.

The chain recombines TRBV5-4 with TRBJ2-3, with TRBD2 as a possible D gene (6 bases). The germline V and J ends were trimmed by 9 bases and 7 bases, with 18 bases remaining between them. The CDR3 has 13 amino acids. Germline lookup yields CDR1 SGHNT and CDR2 YYREEE (reference sequence). The DNA of the CDR3 is TGTGCCACGACCCTATCCGGGGACTATACGCAGTATTTT. It encodes CATTLSGDYTQYF.

This sequence joins TRBV11-3 and TRBJ2-1, with 9 bases matching TRBD2. Germline CDR1 and CDR2: SGHNT and YENEEA. The CDR3 runs 16 residues. V was clipped by 4 bases and J by 1 base; unmatched bases: 5. The CDR3 bases are TGTGCCAGCAGCTCTAGCGGGGACCCGTCCTACAATGAGCAGTTCTTC. Its translation is CASSSSGDPSYNEQFF.

The V call is TRBV7-9, the J call TRBJ2-1; 14 positions match TRBD2. CDR3 length: 16 residues. Germline assignment: CDR1 SEHNR and CDR2 FQNEAQ (reference sequence). V dropped 5 bases and J dropped 9; count of bases not matched to a gene: 9. CDR3 nucleotides: TGTGCCAGCAGCCTACAGGGACTAGCGGGAGTGGTTGAGCAGTTCTTC. Amino acid sequence: CASSLQGLAGVVEQFF.

This clone was observed a few times. The V and J genes are TRBV7-3 and TRBJ1-2, with D perhaps TRBD1 (5 bases). CDR3 size: 15 residues. The germline CDR1 and CDR2 sequences are SGHTA and FQGTGA. Deletions cut 4 bases from V and 10 bases from J, with 22 bases between. The CDR3 loop is CASSSRAGVLSDYTF. CDR3 nucleotides: TGTGCCAGCAGCTCCCGGGCGGGGGTACTGAGTGACTACACCTTC.

V is TRBV28 and J is TRBJ1-4, with 9 bases fitting TRBD1. The CDR3 covers 16 residues. The germline V gene has CDR1 MDHEN and CDR2 SYDVKM. J lost 0 bases, V lost 5 bases, and 4 bases had no gene match. The CDR3 region has the DNA TGTGCCAGCAGTAACGGACAGGGGTCAACTAATGAAAAACTGTTTTTT. Translating gives CASSNGQGSTNEKLFF. Full variable domain (missing parts from reference TRBV28 and TRBJ1-4): DVKVTQSSRYLVKRTGEKVFLECVQDMDHENMFWYRQDPGLGLRLIYFSYDVKMKEKGDIPEGYSVSREKKERFSLILESASTNQTSMYLCASSNGQGSTNEKLFFGSGTQLSVL.

V gene TRBV9 combines with J gene TRBJ2-2; TRBD1 agrees at 11 bases. The length of the CDR3 is 14 residues. Germline V CDR1 and CDR2: SGDLS, YYNGEE. Unmatched junction bases numbered 4, after V lost 4 bases and J lost 8 bases. The DNA for the CDR3 is TGTGCCAGCAGCATGGACAGGGGGCCTGGGGAGCTGTTTTTT. Protein: CASSMDRGPGELFF.

This rearrangement joins TRBV28 to TRBJ1-6; weak D call: TRBD1 (5 bases). The CDR3 contains 14 residues. Deletions cut 7 bases from V and 5 bases from J, with 12 bases between. CDR1 MDHEN and CDR2 SYDVKM come from the germline V gene. The CDR3 DNA reads as TGTGCCAGCACCCCTGGGGGGAATAATTCACCCCTCCACTTT. This sequence encodes CASTPGGNNSPLHF.

The chain joins TRBV7-2 to TRBJ2-3; 7 nucleotides align to TRBD2. V shed 1 base and J 0 bases; nucleotides not matched to a gene: 4. The length of the CDR3 is 16 residues. Germline CDR1 is SGHTA and CDR2 is FQGNSA. CDR3: CASSLVGGVSTDTQYF. DNA of the CDR3: TGTGCCAGCAGCTTAGTGGGGGGGGTAAGCACAGATACGCAGTATTTT.

The V call is TRBV29-1, the J call TRBJ2-7; D possibly corresponds to TRBD2 (5 bases). Trimming removed 1 base from V and 0 bases from J, with 19 bases in between. CDR1 is SQVTM, CDR2 ANQGSEA, per germline. This CDR3 comprises 17 residues. CDR3 in DNA: TGCAGCGTTGAAGTTCCCCTTATGTTGGGGAGCTCCTACGAGCAGTACTTC. Its protein is CSVEVPLMLGSSYEQYF.

The chain uses TRBV5-4 and TRBJ2-1, with D tentatively TRBD1 (5 bases). V was cut by 0 bases and J by 6 bases, with 7 bases left in between. CDR3 length: 13 residues. Germline V gene data show CDR1 as SGHNT and CDR2 as YYREEE (reference sequence). CDR3 sequence reads: CASSLGRGNEQFF. In DNA, the CDR3 is TGTGCCAGCAGCTTGGGTAGGGGCAATGAGCAGTTCTTC.

Only one count was recorded for this clone. The chain is built from TRBV11-2 and TRBJ2-1; D is possibly TRBD2 (6 bases). The germline V and J ends were trimmed by 1 base and 0 bases, with 7 bases remaining between them. Germline loops: CDR1 SGHAT, CDR2 FQNNGV. The CDR3 has 15 amino acids. CDR3 protein: CASSLVAASYNEQFF. In nucleotides, the CDR3 is TGTGCCAGCAGCTTAGTAGCGGCCTCCTACAATGAGCAGTTCTTC.

CDR3 region: CASNPQAGFPNYGYTF. For the CDR3, the DNA is TGTGCCAGCAACCCACAGGCGGGGTTTCCCAACTATGGCTACACCTTC. The chain is built from TRBV2 and TRBJ1-2; TRBD1 is a possible D gene (5 bases). V gave up 7 bases and J gave up 2 bases, with 20 bases separating them. Germline values: CDR1 SNHLY, CDR2 FYNNEI. CDR3 size: 16 residues.

This clone has a single count. The V call is TRBV28, the J call TRBJ2-1, with a possible D match to TRBD2 (5 bases). Germline V gene data show CDR1 as MDHEN and CDR2 as SYDVKM. V was pared by 7 bases and J by 6 bases, with 19 bases between. CDR3 size: 15 residues. The CDR3 region is CASNSPRAPSNEQFF. CDR3 coding DNA: TGTGCCAGCAACTCCCCGCGGGCGCCTTCCAATGAGCAGTTCTTC.

V gene TRBV7-4 combines with J gene TRBJ2-5; 9 nucleotides line up with TRBD1. Germline CDR1 is SGHVT and CDR2 is SQSDAQ. Trimming took 5 bases from V and 5 from J; bases not matched to a gene: 6. The CDR3 covers 14 residues. In DNA, the CDR3 is TGTGCCAGCAGCCAAGGGGGACAGGGTGAGACCCAGTACTTC. It specifies CASSQGGQGETQYF.

This clone was seen only once. The CDR3 nucleotides are TGTGCCAGTACTGGACTGCTCAATCAGCCCCAGCATTTT. This gives the protein CASTGLLNQPQHF. This chain uses TRBV19 with TRBJ1-5, with D unresolved. The germline gives CDR1 LNHDA, CDR2 SQIVND (reference sequence). Trimming removed 7 bases at V and 3 bases at J, with 10 bases between. The CDR3 is made up of 13 amino acids.

V and J are TRBV27 and TRBJ2-5, with TRBD2 matching 9 bases. The CDR3 extends over 15 amino acids. Germline V gene sequence: CDR1 MNHEY, CDR2 SMNVEV (reference sequence). The V segment lost 6 bases and the J segment 5 bases; nucleotides outside the gene matches: 10. In DNA form, the CDR3 reads TGTGCCAGCAGCCCAACAGGACTAGCGTGGGAGACCCAGTACTTC. This sequence encodes CASSPTGLAWETQYF.

The chain recombines TRBV4-2 with TRBJ2-5; 7 positions match TRBD2. Germline CDR1 and CDR2: LGHNA and YNFKEQ. CDR3 length: 19 residues. After removal of 4 bases from V and 5 bases from J, the junction contained 22 bases not matched to a gene. CDR3: CASSPTSRLGRVGGETQYF. CDR3 coding DNA: TGTGCCAGCAGCCCAACTTCTAGGTTAGGGAGGGTAGGCGGCGAGACCCAGTACTTC.

The chain is built from TRBV5-6 and TRBJ1-1; 7 bases match TRBD1. The germline V gene has CDR1 SGHDT and CDR2 YYEEEE. The CDR3 is 13 amino acids. The ends lost 4 bases at V and 4 bases at J; junction bases unmatched: 4. Written as DNA, the CDR3 is TGTGCCAGCAGCGTCGGGACAGTCACTGAAGCTTTCTTT. Encoded protein: CASSVGTVTEAFF.

This sequence joins TRBV12-5 and TRBJ2-3; 10 positions agree with TRBD1. CDR1 is LGHNT, CDR2 FRNRAP, per germline. V dropped 5 bases and J dropped 3; count of bases not matched to a gene: 5. CDR3 size: 15 residues. The CDR3 here is CASGPEGQGTDTQYF. The CDR3, as DNA: TGTGCTAGTGGTCCCGAGGGACAGGGGACAGATACGCAGTATTTT. Filled out from reference TRBV12-5 and TRBJ2-3, the complete variable domain reads DARVTQTPRHKVTEMGQEVTMRCQPILGHNTVFWYRQTMMQGLELLAYFRNRAPLDDSGMPKDRFSAEMPDATLATLKIQPSEPRDSAVYFCASGPEGQGTDTQYFGPGTRLTVL.

The chain has TRBV13 and TRBJ1-1, with a possible D match to TRBD1 (6 bases). This CDR3 has 21 residues. V was shortened by 0 bases and J by 3 bases, with 29 bases between the two germline ends. Germline V lookup: CDR1 PRHDT, CDR2 FYEKMQ (reference sequence). This chain's CDR3 is CASSLGSVREGRFSGDTEAFF. CDR3 DNA: TGTGCCAGCAGCTTAGGGAGTGTCAGGGAGGGCCGTTTTTCAGGGGACACTGAAGCTTTCTTT.

The rearrangement uses TRBV28 and TRBJ1-2; 7 bases are shared with TRBD1. The CDR3 length is 12 residues. The V segment lost 9 bases and the J segment 8 bases; nucleotides outside the gene matches: 9. CDR1 and CDR2 (germline): MDHEN, SYDVKM. CDR3 region: CASFRGFGGYTF. CDR3 nucleotide sequence: TGTGCCAGTTTCAGGGGGTTCGGGGGCTACACCTTC.

This chain joins TRBV4-1 and TRBJ2-5; 7 bases agree with TRBD1. V gave up 4 bases and J gave up 3 bases; unmatched junction bases: 8. The CDR3 runs to 15 residues. Germline V gives CDR1 MGHRA, CDR2 YSYEKL. This chain's CDR3 is CASSRFRDSKETQYF. CDR3 nucleotides: TGCGCCAGCAGCCGATTCCGGGACAGTAAAGAGACCCAGTACTTC.

The chain has TRBV28 and TRBJ1-5; D call uncertain. In germline, CDR1 is MDHEN, CDR2 SYDVKM. The CDR3 has 13 amino acids. The V and J ends lost 3 bases and 4 bases respectively, with 7 bases between them. In DNA form, the CDR3 reads TGTGCCAGCAGTTTGACACTGAATCAGCCCCAGCATTTT. It is translated as CASSLTLNQPQHF.

The rearrangement links TRBV28 to TRBJ1-2; a weak D match, TRBD1 (6 bases). The V end was cut by 5 bases, the J end by 4 bases, with 8 bases between. This CDR3 is 12 amino acids long. In germline, CDR1 is MDHEN, CDR2 SYDVKM. CDR3 nucleotides: TGTGCCAGCAGTGTACAGGGCTATGGCTACACCTTC. Its translation is CASSVQGYGYTF.